This T cell receptor (beta chain) emerged from a study of blood T cell repertoires in COVID-19. As for the study in general: Acute-phase and convalescent COVID-19 samples originated in the United States, Italy and Spain. T cells, B-cell-depleted T cells, or PBMCs provided the cDNA or gDNA that served as material.

Under the authors' procedure: By means of reference gene primer amplification, nucleated cell counts were estimated. Clones were sequenced by immunoSEQ multiplex PCR, and TCRdb holds only the in-frame ones, with some missing. V, J and clone size are taken as reported in that table, and D and trimming were inferred from the DNA itself. This table holds about 120,000 clones, about nine tenths found once. The sequence was collected from a human donor with active COVID-19. The donor label of this sample is uncertain. The specimen was peripheral blood.

The chain's CDR3 is CASSHPAGDSSYSNQPQHF. The CDR3 nucleotides are TGCGCCAGCAGCCACCCAGCGGGGGACTCCTCCTATAGCAATCAGCCCCAGCATTTT. The V gene is TRBV4-1, the J gene TRBJ1-5; D may be TRBD1 (5 bases). The germline V gene encodes CDR1 MGHRA and CDR2 YSYEKL. With 3 bases removed from V and 0 bases from J, the gap between germline ends came to 21 bases. This CDR3 spans 19 amino acids.